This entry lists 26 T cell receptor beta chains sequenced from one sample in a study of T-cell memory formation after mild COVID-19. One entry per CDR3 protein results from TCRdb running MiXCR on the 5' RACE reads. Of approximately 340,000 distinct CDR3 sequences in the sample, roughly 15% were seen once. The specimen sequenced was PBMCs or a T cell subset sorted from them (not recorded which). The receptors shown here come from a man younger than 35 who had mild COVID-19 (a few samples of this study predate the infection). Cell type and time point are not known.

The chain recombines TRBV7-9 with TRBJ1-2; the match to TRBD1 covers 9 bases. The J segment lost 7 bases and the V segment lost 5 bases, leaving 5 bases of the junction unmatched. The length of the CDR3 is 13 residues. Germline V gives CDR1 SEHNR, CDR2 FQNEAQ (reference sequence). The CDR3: CASSPGQGPGYTF. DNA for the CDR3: TGTGCCAGCAGCCCGGGACAGGGACCTGGCTACACCTTC.

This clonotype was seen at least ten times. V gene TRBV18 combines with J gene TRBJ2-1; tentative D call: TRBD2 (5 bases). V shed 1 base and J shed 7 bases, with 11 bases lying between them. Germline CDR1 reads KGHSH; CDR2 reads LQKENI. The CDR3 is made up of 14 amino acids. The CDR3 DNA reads TGTGCCAGCTCACCACGAGAGGGTCGGAATGAGCAGTTCTTC. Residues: CASSPREGRNEQFF.

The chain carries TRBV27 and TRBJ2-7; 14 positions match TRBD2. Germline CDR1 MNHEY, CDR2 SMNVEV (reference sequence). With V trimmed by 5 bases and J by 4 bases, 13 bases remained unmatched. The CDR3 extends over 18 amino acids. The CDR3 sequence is CASSDSPGTSGGFYEQYV. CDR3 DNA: TGTGCCAGCAGTGATTCTCCCGGGACTAGCGGGGGATTTTACGAGCAGTACGTC.

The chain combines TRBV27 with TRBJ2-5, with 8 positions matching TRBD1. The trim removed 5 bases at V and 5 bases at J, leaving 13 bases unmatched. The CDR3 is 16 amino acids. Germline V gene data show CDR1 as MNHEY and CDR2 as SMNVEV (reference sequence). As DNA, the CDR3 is TGTGCCAGCAGTCCAGAGCCAGGACAGGGTGATGAGACCCAGTACTTC. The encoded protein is CASSPEPGQGDETQYF.

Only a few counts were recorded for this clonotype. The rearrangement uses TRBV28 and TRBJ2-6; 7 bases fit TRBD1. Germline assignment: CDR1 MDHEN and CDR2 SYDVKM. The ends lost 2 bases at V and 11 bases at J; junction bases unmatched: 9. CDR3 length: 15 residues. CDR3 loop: CASSLRTGEFHVLTF. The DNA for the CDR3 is TGTGCCAGCAGTTTACGAACAGGGGAATTCCACGTCCTGACTTTC.

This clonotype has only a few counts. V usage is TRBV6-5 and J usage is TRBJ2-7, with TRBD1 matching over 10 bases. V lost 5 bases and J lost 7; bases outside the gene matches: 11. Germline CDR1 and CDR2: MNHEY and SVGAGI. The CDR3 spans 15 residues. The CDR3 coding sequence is TGTGCCAGCAGTGTCTCCGGGACAGGGGTGGGTGAGCAGTACTTC. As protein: CASSVSGTGVGEQYF.

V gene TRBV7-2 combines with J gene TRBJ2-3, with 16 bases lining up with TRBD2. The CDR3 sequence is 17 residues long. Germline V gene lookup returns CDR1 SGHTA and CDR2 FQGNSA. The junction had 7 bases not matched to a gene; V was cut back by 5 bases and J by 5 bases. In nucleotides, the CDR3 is TGTGCCAGCAGCCGCGGGACTAGCGGGGGGGCCGGAGATACGCAGTATTTT. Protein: CASSRGTSGGAGDTQYF.

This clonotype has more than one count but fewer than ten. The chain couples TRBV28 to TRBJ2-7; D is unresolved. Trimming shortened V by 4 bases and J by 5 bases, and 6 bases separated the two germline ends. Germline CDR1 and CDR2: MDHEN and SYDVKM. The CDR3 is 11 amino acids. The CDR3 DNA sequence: TGTGCCAGCAGTTCCACGGACGAGCAGTACGTC. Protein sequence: CASSSTDEQYV.

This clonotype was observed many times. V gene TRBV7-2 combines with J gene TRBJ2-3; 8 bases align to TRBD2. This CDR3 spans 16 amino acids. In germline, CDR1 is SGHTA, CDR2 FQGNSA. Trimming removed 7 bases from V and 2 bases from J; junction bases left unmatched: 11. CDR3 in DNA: TGTGCCAGCACCCGGCTCGGGGGGGTCGTCACAGATACGCAGTATTTT. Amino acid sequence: CASTRLGGVVTDTQYF.

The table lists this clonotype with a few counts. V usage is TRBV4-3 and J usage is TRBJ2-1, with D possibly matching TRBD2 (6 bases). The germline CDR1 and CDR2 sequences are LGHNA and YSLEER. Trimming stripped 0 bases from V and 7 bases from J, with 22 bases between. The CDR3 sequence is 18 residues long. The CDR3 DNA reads TGCGCCAGCAGCCAAGATTCCCGAAGAGCGGACTATCCGAATGAGCAGTTCTTC. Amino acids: CASSQDSRRADYPNEQFF.

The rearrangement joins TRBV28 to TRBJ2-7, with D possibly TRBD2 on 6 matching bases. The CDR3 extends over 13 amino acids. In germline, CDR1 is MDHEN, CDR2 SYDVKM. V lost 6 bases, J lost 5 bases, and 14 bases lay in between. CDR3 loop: CASRSGGVHEQYV. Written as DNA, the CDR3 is TGTGCCAGCAGGTCCGGGGGAGTACACGAGCAGTACGTC.

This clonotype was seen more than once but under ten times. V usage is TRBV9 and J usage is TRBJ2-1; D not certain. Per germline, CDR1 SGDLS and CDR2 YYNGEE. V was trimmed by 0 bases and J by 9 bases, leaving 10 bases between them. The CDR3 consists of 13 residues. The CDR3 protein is CASSVAMAAEQFF. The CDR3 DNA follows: TGTGCCAGCAGCGTAGCTATGGCGGCTGAGCAGTTCTTC. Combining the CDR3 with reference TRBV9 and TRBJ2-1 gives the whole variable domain DSGVTQTPKHLITATGQRVTLRCSPRSGDLSVYWYQQSLDQGLQFLIQYYNGEERAKGNILERFSAQQFPDLHSELNLSSLELGDSALYFCASSVAMAAEQFFGPGTRLTVL.

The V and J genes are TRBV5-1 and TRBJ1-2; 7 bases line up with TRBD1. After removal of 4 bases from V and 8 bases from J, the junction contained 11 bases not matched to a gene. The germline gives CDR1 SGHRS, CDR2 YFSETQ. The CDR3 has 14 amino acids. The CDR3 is CASSPDTGAGGYTF. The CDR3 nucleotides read TGCGCCAGCAGCCCGGATACAGGGGCGGGCGGCTACACCTTC.

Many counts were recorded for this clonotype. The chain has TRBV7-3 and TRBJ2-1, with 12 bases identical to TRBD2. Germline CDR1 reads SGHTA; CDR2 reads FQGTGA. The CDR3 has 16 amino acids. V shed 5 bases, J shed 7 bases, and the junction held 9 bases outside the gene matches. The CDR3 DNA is TGTGCCAGCAGCGGATCTAGCGGGGGGGTGGAGAATGAGCAGTTCTTC. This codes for CASSGSSGGVENEQFF.

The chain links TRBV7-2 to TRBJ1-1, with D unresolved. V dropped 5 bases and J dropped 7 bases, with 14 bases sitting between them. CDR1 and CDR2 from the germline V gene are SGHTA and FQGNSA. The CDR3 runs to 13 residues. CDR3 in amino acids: CASSLNPHGEAFF. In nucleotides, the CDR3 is TGTGCCAGCAGCCTAAATCCACATGGTGAAGCTTTCTTT.

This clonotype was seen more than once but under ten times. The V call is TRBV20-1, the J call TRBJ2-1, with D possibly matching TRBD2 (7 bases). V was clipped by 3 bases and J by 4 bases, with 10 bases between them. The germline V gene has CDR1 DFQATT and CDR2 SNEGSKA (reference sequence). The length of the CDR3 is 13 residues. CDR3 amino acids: CSASGGPYNEQFF. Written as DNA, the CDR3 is TGCAGTGCTAGCGGGGGGCCGTACAATGAGCAGTTCTTC.

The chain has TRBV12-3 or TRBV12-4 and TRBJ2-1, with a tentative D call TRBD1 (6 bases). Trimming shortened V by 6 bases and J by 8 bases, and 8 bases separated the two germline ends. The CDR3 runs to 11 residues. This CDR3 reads CASRQGDEQFF. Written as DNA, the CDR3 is TGTGCCAGCAGACAGGGTGATGAGCAGTTCTTC.

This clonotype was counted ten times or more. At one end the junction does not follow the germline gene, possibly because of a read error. The CDR3 reads CASSPRQGNTGELFF. The CDR3 DNA sequence: TGCGCCAGCAGCCCAAGACAGGGGAACACCGGGGAGCTGTTTTTT. The chain recombines TRBV12-3 or TRBV12-4 with TRBJ2-2; 7 bases match TRBD1. There are 15 residues in the CDR3.

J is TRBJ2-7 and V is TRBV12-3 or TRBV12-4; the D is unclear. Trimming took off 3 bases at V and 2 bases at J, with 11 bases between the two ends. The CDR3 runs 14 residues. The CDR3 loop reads CASSFRWPTYEQYF. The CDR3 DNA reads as TGTGCCAGCAGTTTTAGGTGGCCGACCTACGAGCAGTACTTC.

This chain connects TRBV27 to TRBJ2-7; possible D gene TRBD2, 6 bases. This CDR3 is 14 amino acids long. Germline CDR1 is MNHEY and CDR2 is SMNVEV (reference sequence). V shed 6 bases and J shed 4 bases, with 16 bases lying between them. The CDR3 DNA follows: TGTGCCAGCAGATTCAACGGGGGATATTACGAGCAGTACTTC. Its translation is CASRFNGGYYEQYF.

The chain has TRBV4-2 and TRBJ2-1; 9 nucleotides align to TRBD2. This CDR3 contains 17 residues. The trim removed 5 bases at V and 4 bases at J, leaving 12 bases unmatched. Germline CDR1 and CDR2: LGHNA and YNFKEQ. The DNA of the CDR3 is TGTGCCAGCAGCGCCCAGGCTAGCGGGGATAAGTACAATGAGCAGTTCTTC. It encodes CASSAQASGDKYNEQFF.

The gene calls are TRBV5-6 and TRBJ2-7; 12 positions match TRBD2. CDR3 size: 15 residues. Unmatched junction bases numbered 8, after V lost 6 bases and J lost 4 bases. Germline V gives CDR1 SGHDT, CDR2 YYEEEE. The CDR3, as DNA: TGTGCCAGCACCATGAGGACTAGCGGGGCGTACGAGCAGTACTTC. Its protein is CASTMRTSGAYEQYF.

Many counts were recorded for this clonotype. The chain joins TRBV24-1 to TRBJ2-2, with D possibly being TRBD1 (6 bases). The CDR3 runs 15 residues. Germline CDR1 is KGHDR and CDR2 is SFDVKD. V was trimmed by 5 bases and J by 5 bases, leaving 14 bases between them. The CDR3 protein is CATSGVRDTTGELFF. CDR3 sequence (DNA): TGTGCCACCAGTGGTGTCCGGGACACAACCGGGGAGCTGTTTTTT.

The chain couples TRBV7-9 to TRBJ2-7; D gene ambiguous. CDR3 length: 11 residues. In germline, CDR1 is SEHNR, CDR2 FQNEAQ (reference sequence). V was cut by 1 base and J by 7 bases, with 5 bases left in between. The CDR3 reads CASSLGPEQYV. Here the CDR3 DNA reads TGTGCCAGCAGCTTAGGACCAGAGCAGTACGTC.

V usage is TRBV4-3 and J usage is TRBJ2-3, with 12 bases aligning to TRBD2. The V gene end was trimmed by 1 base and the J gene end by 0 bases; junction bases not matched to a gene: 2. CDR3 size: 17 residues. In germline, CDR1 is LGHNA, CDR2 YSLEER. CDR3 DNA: TGCGCCAGCAGCCAAGGGACTAGCGGGGTTAGCACAGATACGCAGTATTTT. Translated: CASSQGTSGVSTDTQYF.

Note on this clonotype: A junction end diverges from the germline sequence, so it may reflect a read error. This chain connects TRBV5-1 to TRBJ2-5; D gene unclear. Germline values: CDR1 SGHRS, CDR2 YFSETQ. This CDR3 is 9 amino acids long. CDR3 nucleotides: TGCGCCAGCATATGGGTCCTGGACTTC. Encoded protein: CASIWVLDF.